This T cell receptor (beta chain) comes out of a study of immune cell composition in non-small cell lung cancer. Looking at the study overall: Tumours were mainly lung adenocarcinoma or squamous cell carcinoma. Findings of the study overall: Clones >0.5% enriched in tumour were rarer in adenocarcinoma (around 35%) than squamous (roughly 80%). In adenocarcinoma, maximal tumour-associated clone frequency tracked TIL tumour reactivity.

By frequency in the sample, this clone is large. Its antigen remains unknown. Normal lung was sampled as far from the tumour as possible, at least 3 cm. The repertoire was sequenced with immunoSEQ multiplex PCR; TCRdb's copy has only in-frame clones and lacks some. The sample lists 2,500 or so clones, approximately 74% occurring once. The CDR3 totals 12 residues. Germline CDR1 is SEHNR and CDR2 is FQNEAQ (reference sequence). Trimming cost V 5 bases and J 9 bases, with 13 bases left between them. The chain joins TRBV7-9 to TRBJ1-1; D call uncertain. The sample comprised non-adjacent lung tissue. The TCR was taken from a human donor with non-small cell lung cancer. Here the CDR3 reads CASSPSLSQAFF. As DNA, the CDR3 is TGTGCCAGCAGCCCTAGTCTCAGCCAAGCTTTCTTT. Full variable domain (remainder filled in from reference TRBV7-9 and TRBJ1-1): DTGVSQNPRHKITKRGQNVTFRCDPISEHNRLYWYRQTLGQGPEFLTYFQNEAQLEKSRLLSDRFSAERPKGSFSTLEIQRTEQGDSAMYLCASSPSLSQAFFGQGTRLTVV.